A selection of T cell receptor beta chains follows, all from one sample in a study of molecular identifiers for immune sequencing clone quantification. TCRdb used MiXCR to reprocess the PCR reads, holding one entry per CDR3 protein. The table has 70,000 to 95,000 distinct CDR3 sequences, over 15% seen once. Sequencing input: naive CD8+ T cells from blood, with Jurkat cell RNA spiked in. These receptors were collected from a human donor in good health. Some libraries in this study had Jurkat cell RNA spiked in. Both conserved end residues are part of each CDR3. A D gene is named only where the DNA matches it firmly. Clone size is not always given. Where it is, it says once, few, many or a class for expanded clones.

V gene: TRBV18; J gene: TRBJ1-1; D gene: .; clone size: many; CDR3 length: 11; CDR3 DNA: TGTGCCGGCTCACTTTCAAGGGAAGCTTTCTTT; CDR3 protein: CAGSLSREAFF
V gene: TRBV20-1; J gene: TRBJ2-7; D gene: .; clone size: many; CDR3 length: 13; CDR3 DNA: TGCAGTGCTAGATCACATAGCTCCTACGAGCAGTACTTC; CDR3 protein: CSARSHSSYEQYF
V gene: TRBV7-9; J gene: TRBJ2-2; D gene: .; clone size: many; CDR3 length: 12; CDR3 DNA: TGTGCCAGCAGCTTAGGAACCGGGGAGCTGTTTTTT; CDR3 protein: CASSLGTGELFF
V gene: TRBV6-6; J gene: TRBJ1-5; D gene: TRBD1; clone size: many; CDR3 length: 14; CDR3 DNA: TGTGCCAGCAGTTTCGGGACAGGATATCAGCCCCAGCATTTT; CDR3 protein: CASSFGTGYQPQHF
V gene: TRBV5-1; J gene: TRBJ2-3; D gene: .; clone size: .; CDR3 length: 15; CDR3 DNA: TGCGCCAGCAGCATACTCGGCGGACACACAGATACGCAGTATTTT; CDR3 protein: CASSILGGHTDTQYF
V gene: TRBV2; J gene: TRBJ2-7; D gene: .; clone size: many; CDR3 length: 14; CDR3 DNA: TGTGCCAGCAGTCCGGTCCCAGGGGCCTACGAGCAGTACTTC; CDR3 protein: CASSPVPGAYEQYF
V gene: TRBV6-2/TRBV6-3; J gene: TRBJ2-2; D gene: TRBD2; clone size: many; CDR3 length: 18; CDR3 DNA: TGTGCCAGCAGTTACGGGGGACTAGCGGGACTGAACACCGGGGAGCTGTTTTTT; CDR3 protein: CASSYGGLAGLNTGELFF
V gene: TRBV20-1; J gene: TRBJ1-4; D gene: TRBD1; clone size: many; CDR3 length: 18; CDR3 DNA: TGCAGTGCTAGAGATGGATGGGACAGCTATCCAACTAATGAAAAACTGTTTTTT; CDR3 protein: CSARDGWDSYPTNEKLFF
V gene: TRBV12-3/TRBV12-4; J gene: TRBJ1-1; D gene: .; clone size: many; CDR3 length: 14; CDR3 DNA: TGTGCCAGCAGTTTATACAGGGAGGGGACTGAAGCTTTCTTT; CDR3 protein: CASSLYREGTEAFF
V gene: TRBV7-6; J gene: TRBJ2-5; D gene: .; clone size: .; CDR3 length: 15; CDR3 DNA: TGTGCCAGCAGCTTAGCAGGAGACAGGCAAGAGACCCAGTACTTC; CDR3 protein: CASSLAGDRQETQYF
V gene: TRBV4-3; J gene: TRBJ1-5; D gene: .; clone size: many; CDR3 length: 16; CDR3 DNA: TGCGCCAGCAGCCAAGATAAAGCATATAGCAATCAGCCCCAGCATTTT; CDR3 protein: CASSQDKAYSNQPQHF
V gene: TRBV27; J gene: TRBJ2-3; D gene: .; clone size: .; CDR3 length: 14; CDR3 DNA: TGTGCCAGCAGTTTGAGGACTTACACAGATACGCAGTATTTT; CDR3 protein: CASSLRTYTDTQYF
V gene: TRBV28; J gene: TRBJ1-5; D gene: .; clone size: many; CDR3 length: 11; CDR3 DNA: TGTGCCAGCAGTTTACGTCAGCCCCAGCATTTT; CDR3 protein: CASSLRQPQHF
V gene: TRBV5-6; J gene: TRBJ2-7; D gene: TRBD2; clone size: .; CDR3 length: 15; CDR3 DNA: TGTGCCAGCAGTGGCGGGGGGGCCGCTCCCTACGAGCAGTACTTC; CDR3 protein: CASSGGGAAPYEQYF
V gene: TRBV6-2/TRBV6-3; J gene: TRBJ2-7; D gene: .; clone size: .; CDR3 length: 13; CDR3 DNA: TGTGCCTGCAGTTATGTTGAGGACTACGAGCAGTACTTC; CDR3 protein: CACSYVEDYEQYF